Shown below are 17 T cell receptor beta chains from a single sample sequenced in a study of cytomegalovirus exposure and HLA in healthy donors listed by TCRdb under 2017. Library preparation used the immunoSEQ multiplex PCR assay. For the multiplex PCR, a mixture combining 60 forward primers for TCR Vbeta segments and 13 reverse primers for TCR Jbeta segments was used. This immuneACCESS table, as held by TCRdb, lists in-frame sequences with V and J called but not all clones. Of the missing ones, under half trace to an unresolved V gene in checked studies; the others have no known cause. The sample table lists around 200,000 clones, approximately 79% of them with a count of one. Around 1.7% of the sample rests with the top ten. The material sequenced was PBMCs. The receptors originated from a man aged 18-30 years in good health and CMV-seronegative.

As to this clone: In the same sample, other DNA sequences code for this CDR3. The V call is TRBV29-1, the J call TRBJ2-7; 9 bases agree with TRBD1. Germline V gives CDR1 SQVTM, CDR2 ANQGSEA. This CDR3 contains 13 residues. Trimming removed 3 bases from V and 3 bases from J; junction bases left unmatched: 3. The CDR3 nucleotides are TGCAGCGTTGAGCGACAGGGGGTCTACGAGCAGTACTTC. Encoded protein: CSVERQGVYEQYF.

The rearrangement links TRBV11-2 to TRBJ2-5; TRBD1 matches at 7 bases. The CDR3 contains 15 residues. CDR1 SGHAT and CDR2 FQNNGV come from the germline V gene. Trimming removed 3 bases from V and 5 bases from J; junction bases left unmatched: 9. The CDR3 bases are TGTGCCAGCAGCTTCGACAGGGTAGTTGGGGAGACCCAGTACTTC. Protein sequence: CASSFDRVVGETQYF.

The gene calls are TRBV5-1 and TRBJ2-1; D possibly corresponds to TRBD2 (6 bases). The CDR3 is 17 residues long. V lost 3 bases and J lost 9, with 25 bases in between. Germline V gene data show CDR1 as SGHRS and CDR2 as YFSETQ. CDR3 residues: CASSSLGRGELTSEQFF. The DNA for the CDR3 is TGCGCCAGCAGCTCCCTTGGGCGGGGAGAACTTACTAGTGAGCAGTTCTTC. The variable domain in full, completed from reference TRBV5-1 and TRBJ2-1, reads KAGVTQTPRYLIKTRGQQVTLSCSPISGHRSVSWYQQTPGQGLQFLFEYFSETQRNKGNFPGRFSGRQFSNSRSEMNVSTLELGDSALYLCASSSLGRGELTSEQFFGPGTRLTVL.

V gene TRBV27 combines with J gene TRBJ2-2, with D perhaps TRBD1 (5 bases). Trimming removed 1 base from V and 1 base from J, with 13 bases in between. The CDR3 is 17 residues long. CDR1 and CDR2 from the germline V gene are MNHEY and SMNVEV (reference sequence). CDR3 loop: CASSLLVGERNTGELFF. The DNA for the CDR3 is TGTGCCAGCAGTTTATTGGTAGGGGAAAGGAACACCGGGGAGCTGTTTTTT.

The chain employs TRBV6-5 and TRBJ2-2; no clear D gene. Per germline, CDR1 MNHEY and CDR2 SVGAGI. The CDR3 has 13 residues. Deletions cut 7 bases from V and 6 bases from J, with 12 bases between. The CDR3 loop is CASKPMAAGELFF. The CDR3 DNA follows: TGTGCCAGCAAACCTATGGCGGCCGGGGAGCTGTTTTTT.

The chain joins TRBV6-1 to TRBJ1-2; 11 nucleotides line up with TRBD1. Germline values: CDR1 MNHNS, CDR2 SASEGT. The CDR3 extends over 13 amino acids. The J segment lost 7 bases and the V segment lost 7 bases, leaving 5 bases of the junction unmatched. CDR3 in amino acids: CASITGTGGGYTF. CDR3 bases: TGTGCCAGCATCACCGGGACAGGGGGTGGCTACACCTTC.

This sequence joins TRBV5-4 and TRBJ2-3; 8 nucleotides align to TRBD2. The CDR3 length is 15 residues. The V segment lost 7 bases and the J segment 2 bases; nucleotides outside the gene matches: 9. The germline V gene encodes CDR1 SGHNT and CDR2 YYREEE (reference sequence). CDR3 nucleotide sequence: TGTGCCAGCTCGGGAAGCGGGGGCTCCACAGATACGCAGTATTTT. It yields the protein CASSGSGGSTDTQYF.

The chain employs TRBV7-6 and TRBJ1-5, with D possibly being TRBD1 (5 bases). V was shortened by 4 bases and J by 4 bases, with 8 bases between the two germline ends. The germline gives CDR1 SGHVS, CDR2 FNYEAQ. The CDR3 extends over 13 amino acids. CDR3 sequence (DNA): TGTGCCAGCAGCTCGACAGAGAATCAGCCCCAGCATTTT. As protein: CASSSTENQPQHF. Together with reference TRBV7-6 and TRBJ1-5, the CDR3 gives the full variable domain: GAGVSQSPRYKVTKRGQDVALRCDPISGHVSLYWYRQALGQGPEFLTYFNYEAQQDKSGLPNDRFSAERPEGSISTLTIQRTEQRDSAMYRCASSSTENQPQHFGDGTRLSIL.

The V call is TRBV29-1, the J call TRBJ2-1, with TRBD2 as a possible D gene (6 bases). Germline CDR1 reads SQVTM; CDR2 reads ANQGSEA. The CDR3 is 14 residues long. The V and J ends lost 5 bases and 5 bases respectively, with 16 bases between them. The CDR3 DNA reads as TGCAGCGTTCTCTGGGCTAGCGAAAACAATGAGCAGTTCTTC. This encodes CSVLWASENNEQFF.

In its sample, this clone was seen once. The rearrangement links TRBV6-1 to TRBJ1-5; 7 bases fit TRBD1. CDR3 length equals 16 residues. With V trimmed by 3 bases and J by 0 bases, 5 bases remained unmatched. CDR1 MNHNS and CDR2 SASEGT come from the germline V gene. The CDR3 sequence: CASSEFTGDSNQPQHF. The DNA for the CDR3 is TGTGCCAGCAGTGAGTTTACAGGGGATAGCAATCAGCCCCAGCATTTT.

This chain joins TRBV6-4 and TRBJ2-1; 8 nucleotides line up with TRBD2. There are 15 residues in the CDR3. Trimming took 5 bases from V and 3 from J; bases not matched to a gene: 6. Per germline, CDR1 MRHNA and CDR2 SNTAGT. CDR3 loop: CASSPLAGSYNEQFF. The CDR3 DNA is TGTGCCAGCAGTCCCTTAGCGGGAAGCTACAATGAGCAGTTCTTC.

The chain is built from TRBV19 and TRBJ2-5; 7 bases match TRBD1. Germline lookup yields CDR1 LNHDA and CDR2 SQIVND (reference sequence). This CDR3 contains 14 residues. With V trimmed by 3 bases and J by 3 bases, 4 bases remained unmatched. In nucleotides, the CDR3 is TGTGCCAGTAGTATGGGACAGAGGGAAGAGACCCAGTACTTC. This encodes CASSMGQREETQYF.

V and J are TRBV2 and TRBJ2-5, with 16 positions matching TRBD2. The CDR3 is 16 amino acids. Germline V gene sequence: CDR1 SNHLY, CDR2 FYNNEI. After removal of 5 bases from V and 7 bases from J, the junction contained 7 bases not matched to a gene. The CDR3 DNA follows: TGTGCCAGCAGTAGGGGACTAGCGGGAGGGCTCGGGACCCAGTACTTC. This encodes CASSRGLAGGLGTQYF.

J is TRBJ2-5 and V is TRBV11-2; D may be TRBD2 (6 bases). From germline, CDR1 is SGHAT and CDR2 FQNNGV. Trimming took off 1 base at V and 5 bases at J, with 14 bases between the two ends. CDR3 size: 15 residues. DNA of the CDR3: TGTGCCAGCAGCTTAGGACTAGTGGACGGGGAGACCCAGTACTTC. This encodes CASSLGLVDGETQYF.

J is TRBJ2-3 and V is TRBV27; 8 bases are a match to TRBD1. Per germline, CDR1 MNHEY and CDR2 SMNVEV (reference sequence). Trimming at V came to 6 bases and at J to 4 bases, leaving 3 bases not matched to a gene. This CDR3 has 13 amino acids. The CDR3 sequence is CASRRQGSDTQYF. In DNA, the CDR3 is TGTGCCAGCAGGAGACAGGGGTCAGATACGCAGTATTTT.

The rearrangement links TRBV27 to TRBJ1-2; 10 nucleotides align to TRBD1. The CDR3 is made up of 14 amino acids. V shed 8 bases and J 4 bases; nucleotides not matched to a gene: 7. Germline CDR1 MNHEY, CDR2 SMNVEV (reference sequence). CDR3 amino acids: CASSRDRGFYGYTF. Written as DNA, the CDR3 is TGTGCCAGCTCCCGGGACAGGGGATTCTATGGCTACACCTTC.

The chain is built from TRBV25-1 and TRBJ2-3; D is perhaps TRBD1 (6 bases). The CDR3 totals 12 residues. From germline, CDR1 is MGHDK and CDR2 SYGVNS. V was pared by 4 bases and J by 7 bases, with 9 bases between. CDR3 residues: CASSGTGNTQYF. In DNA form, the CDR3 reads TGTGCCAGCAGTGGCACAGGGAATACGCAGTATTTT.